These T cell receptor beta chains were read from a single sample in a study of blood T cell repertoires in COVID-19. Measured with immunoSEQ multiplex PCR; TCRdb has only the in-frame clones, and not every one. The data hold 200,000 to 250,000 clones, with around 89% observed a single time. The sequenced material came from PBMCs or T cells enriched from blood (not recorded which). The source of these receptors is a woman younger than 45 who had recovered from COVID-19. Each CDR3 is given with its conserved first and last residue. D genes are given only for firm matches. Part of the rows lack a size; the others show once, few, many or a class for expanded clones.

NA NA TRBJ2-5 TRBV24-1 CATSAGSGETQYF TGTGCCACCAGTGCCGGGTCAGGGGAGACCCAGTACTTC
NA NA TRBJ1-1 TRBV11-2 CASSRGGTEAFF TGTGCCAGCAGCCGTGGGGGGACTGAAGCTTTCTTT
once NA TRBJ1-2 TRBV5-6 CASSLGHYGYTF TGTGCCAGCAGCTTGGGGCACTATGGCTACACCTTC
NA NA TRBJ1-3 TRBV29-1 CSASPGHLSSGNTIYF TGCAGCGCTAGTCCGGGACACTTAAGCTCTGGAAACACCATATATTTT
NA NA TRBJ1-2 TRBV3-1/TRBV3-2 CASRQDPRSGYTF TGTGCCAGCAGACAAGACCCCCGGAGTGGCTACACCTTC
NA NA TRBJ1-2 TRBV6-1 CASSEYGGQANYGYTF TGTGCCAGCAGTGAATACGGGGGGCAAGCTAACTATGGCTACACCTTC
NA NA TRBJ2-7 TRBV6-1 CASSDGHYTQYF TGTGCCAGCAGTGACGGCCACTATACCCAGTACTTC
NA NA TRBJ2-1 TRBV29-1 CSVVPSVYNEQFF TGCAGCGTTGTACCTAGCGTTTACAATGAGCAGTTCTTC
NA TRBD2 TRBJ2-2 TRBV10-3 CAISESGTSGGTGELFF TGTGCCATCAGTGAGTCGGGGACTAGCGGGGGCACCGGGGAGCTGTTTTTT
NA NA TRBJ2-1 TRBV3-1/TRBV3-2 CASSQEVADNEQFF TGTGCCAGCAGCCAAGAAGTAGCGGACAATGAGCAGTTCTTC
NA TRBD2 TRBJ2-1 TRBV9 CASSEYSGGAYNEQFF TGTGCCAGCAGCGAATATAGCGGGGGGGCCTACAATGAGCAGTTCTTC
NA NA TRBJ2-1 TRBV19 CASSAQGVSYNEQFF TGTGCCAGTAGCGCACAGGGAGTCTCCTACAATGAGCAGTTCTTC
NA NA TRBJ2-2 TRBV5-4 CASSFDRDSGELFF TGTGCCAGCAGCTTTGACAGGGACTCCGGGGAGCTGTTTTTT
NA NA TRBJ1-2 TRBV29-1 CSVALRGNGYTF TGCAGCGTTGCATTGAGGGGGAATGGCTACACCTTC
NA NA TRBJ1-6 TRBV12-3/TRBV12-4 CASSSDRAPLHF TGTGCCAGCAGTTCGGACAGAGCACCCCTCCACTTT
NA TRBD2 TRBJ2-3 TRBV7-2 CASSPSGREDTQYF TGTGCCAGCAGCCCTAGCGGCCGGGAAGATACGCAGTATTTT
NA TRBD1 TRBJ1-2 TRBV5-1 CASSWRQGNGYTF TGCGCCAGCAGCTGGAGACAGGGGAATGGCTACACCTTC
NA NA TRBJ2-5 TRBV7-3 CASSLNRGRETQYF TGTGCCAGCAGCTTAAATCGGGGGAGAGAGACCCAGTACTTC
NA TRBD1 TRBJ1-2 TRBV6-2/TRBV6-3 CASSDDYSTGFVYGYTF TGTGCCAGCAGTGACGACTATTCGACAGGGTTTGTCTATGGCTACACCTTC
NA TRBD1 TRBJ2-7 TRBV7-8 CASSSEPGQYYEQYF TGTGCCAGCAGCTCGGAGCCGGGACAGTACTACGAGCAGTACTTC
few TRBD1 TRBJ1-2 TRBV9 CASSVGTGGYGYTF TGTGCCAGCAGCGTAGGGACAGGGGGCTATGGCTACACCTTC
NA NA TRBJ1-6 TRBV4-3 CASSQDRLGDNSPLHF TGCGCCAGCAGCCAAGACAGGCTGGGAGATAATTCACCCCTCCACTTT
NA TRBD2 TRBJ2-5 TRBV6-5 CASRRLADQETQYF TGTGCCAGCAGACGACTAGCGGACCAAGAGACCCAGTACTTC
once TRBD2 TRBJ2-6 TRBV19 CASFGRSRSGANVLTF TGTGCCAGCTTCGGGAGGTCCCGCTCTGGGGCCAACGTCCTGACTTTC
NA TRBD2 TRBJ2-2 TRBV7-9 CASSPSGGAGELFF TGTGCCAGCAGCCCTAGCGGGGGGGCCGGGGAGCTGTTTTTT
NA TRBD1 TRBJ1-6 TRBV7-6 CASSASDRGLNSPLHF TGTGCCAGCAGCGCCTCCGACAGGGGGCTTAATTCACCCCTCCACTTT